A selection of T cell receptor beta chains follows, all from one sample in a study of OX40 agonist ivuxolimab in advanced cancers. Profiling relied on immunoSEQ multiplex PCR, and the TCRdb table lists in-frame clones only, not all of them. The data contain 94,000 or so clones, around 80% of them seen just once; the ten biggest clones take up approximately 6.3%. The sequencing here drew on CD4+ or CD8+ T cells sorted from blood, taken in a trial of the OX40 agonist ivuxolimab. These receptors came from an adult with an advanced solid tumor such as melanoma, head and neck, liver or kidney cancer. Each CDR3 is given with its conserved first and last residue. A D gene is named only where the DNA matches it firmly. The size entry is marked missing in some rows and otherwise reads once, few, many or a size class.

d_gene	abundance	v_gene	j_gene	CDR3aa	CDR3nt
.	.	TRBV9	TRBJ1-6	CASSSGGGHSPLHF	TGTGCCAGCAGCTCCGGCGGAGGGCATTCACCCCTCCACTTT
.	few	TRBV1	TRBJ2-2	CTSSLEVIGPGELFF	TGCACCAGCAGCCTCGAGGTTATCGGCCCCGGGGAGCTGTTTTTT
TRBD1	.	TRBV5-1	TRBJ2-7	CASSSGDRVGEQYF	TGCGCCAGCAGCTCCGGGGACAGGGTCGGCGAGCAGTACTTC
TRBD1	.	TRBV6-4	TRBJ1-2	CASRVTGEGYTF	TGTGCCAGCAGAGTTACAGGGGAAGGCTACACCTTC
.	few	TRBV9	TRBJ2-2	CASSVEGDLNTGELFF	TGTGCCAGCAGCGTAGAAGGGGACCTTAACACCGGGGAGCTGTTTTTT
.	.	TRBV30	TRBJ1-2	CAWSVDGFSKGYTF	TGTGCCTGGAGTGTGGACGGTTTTTCGAAGGGCTACACCTTC
.	.	TRBV25-1	TRBJ1-6	CASSEEGLLGVSPLHF	TGTGCCAGCAGTGAAGAGGGCCTCCTCGGAGTTTCACCCCTCCACTTT
TRBD1	many	TRBV19	TRBJ1-5	CASSIGGRGMGNQPQHF	TGTGCCAGTAGCATAGGGGGCAGGGGTATGGGCAATCAGCCCCAGCATTTT
TRBD1	few	TRBV20-1	TRBJ1-3	CSADRGNTIYF	TGCAGTGCGGACAGGGGAAACACCATATATTTT
.	.	TRBV12-5	TRBJ2-2	CASGLPRPRELFF	TGTGCTAGTGGTTTGCCCCGTCCCAGGGAGCTGTTTTTT
TRBD2	.	TRBV18	TRBJ2-1	CASSPPSAGGSYNEQFF	TGTGCCAGCTCACCACCCTCGGCGGGAGGCTCCTACAATGAGCAGTTCTTC
.	.	TRBV6-5	TRBJ1-1	CASSYPGLNTEAFF	TGTGCCAGCAGTTACCCGGGTTTGAACACTGAAGCTTTCTTT
.	.	TRBV7-9	TRBJ1-1	CASTFDRGDTEAFF	TGTGCCAGCACCTTCGACAGAGGAGACACTGAAGCTTTCTTT
.	.	TRBV27	TRBJ1-3	CASSRAGNSGNTIYF	TGTGCCAGCAGTCGGGCAGGGAACTCTGGAAACACCATATATTTT
.	.	TRBV19	TRBJ2-1	CASSSGTSSYNEQFF	TGTGCCAGTAGTAGTGGCACGAGCTCCTACAATGAGCAGTTCTTC
TRBD2	.	TRBV5-1	TRBJ2-3	CASSFSGGAPDTQYF	TGCGCCAGCAGCTTCAGCGGGGGGGCCCCAGATACGCAGTATTTT
.	.	TRBV9	TRBJ1-1	CASSVGAGGDHMNTEAFF	TGTGCCAGCAGCGTAGGGGCGGGGGGCGACCACATGAACACTGAAGCTTTCTTT
.	.	TRBV4-1	TRBJ2-1	CASSQDGANFGNEQFF	TGCGCCAGCAGCCAAGATGGAGCGAATTTTGGCAATGAGCAGTTCTTC
.	.	TRBV15	TRBJ1-2	CATSRGGGLSYGYTF	TGTGCCACCAGCAGAGGTGGGGGGCTGAGCTATGGCTACACCTTC
.	.	TRBV5-6	TRBJ2-1	CASRTSRGLAGYEQFF	TGTGCCAGCAGGACGTCCCGGGGGCTAGCAGGGTATGAGCAGTTCTTC
.	.	TRBV18	TRBJ2-4	CASSPVGEGDIQYF	TGTGCCAGCTCACCAGTAGGGGAAGGGGACATTCAGTACTTC
.	.	TRBV7-8	TRBJ1-4	CASSLVSGPTNEKLFF	TGTGCCAGCAGCTTAGTATCTGGGCCAACTAATGAAAAACTGTTTTTT
TRBD2	.	TRBV7-9	TRBJ2-4	CASSSGGLGNIQYF	TGTGCCAGCAGCTCCGGGGGGTTGGGGAACATTCAGTACTTC
.	few	TRBV7-9	TRBJ1-4	CASSLTGYMFF	TGTGCCAGCAGCCTCACGGGTTACATGTTTTTT
.	.	TRBV10-2	TRBJ2-1	CASSELGEGSYNEQFF	TGCGCCAGCAGTGAGTTGGGGGAAGGCTCCTACAATGAGCAGTTCTTC
.	once	TRBV11-3	TRBJ1-5	CASSPRGYSNQPQHF	TGTGCCAGCTCCCCGCGGGGATATAGCAATCAGCCCCAGCATTTT
.	.	TRBV12-5	TRBJ2-1	CASATGRAPRREQFF	TGTGCTAGTGCCACCGGACGGGCCCCCCGGAGGGAGCAGTTCTTC
.	few	TRBV6-5	TRBJ2-7	CASRRDRFEQYF	TGTGCCAGCAGGCGGGACAGATTCGAGCAGTACTTC
.	.	TRBV6-5	TRBJ2-1	CASKTSNTDEQFF	TGTGCCAGCAAGACCTCCAATACCGATGAGCAGTTCTTC